This TCR beta chain is from a study of PD-1 blockade in classical Hodgkin lymphoma. The study's findings and limits: Relapsed/refractory patients reportedly had the lowest baseline TCR diversity, below newly diagnosed patients, who were below healthy donors. Significant TCR diversity gains by C4D1 occurred in CD4+ but not CD8+ cells. Exclusion applied to patients who initiated nivolumab less than 1 year following ASCT.

No patient escaped relapse after autologous stem cell transplantation, and brentuximab vedotin exposure varied. Of note for this clone: As yet, its antigen is unknown.

J was trimmed by 3 bases and V by 3 bases; bases with no gene match: 13. Germline V CDR1 and CDR2: SNHLY, FYNNEI. The CDR3 runs to 17 residues. Using immunoSEQ multiplex PCR, the repertoire was profiled, and TCRdb retains in-frame clones only, with some absent. The repertoire includes tens of thousands of clones, roughly 90% of them detected once, and more than 7.5% sits in the top ten. This clonotype was sampled from a human donor with classical Hodgkin lymphoma. Specimen: peripheral blood mononuclear cells (PBMCs), collected at baseline. The V and J genes are TRBV2 and TRBJ2-7; 8 bases map to TRBD1. CDR3 protein: CASSDLTGDRLDYEQYF. DNA for the CDR3: TGTGCCAGCAGTGACTTGACAGGGGACCGCCTTGACTACGAGCAGTACTTC.